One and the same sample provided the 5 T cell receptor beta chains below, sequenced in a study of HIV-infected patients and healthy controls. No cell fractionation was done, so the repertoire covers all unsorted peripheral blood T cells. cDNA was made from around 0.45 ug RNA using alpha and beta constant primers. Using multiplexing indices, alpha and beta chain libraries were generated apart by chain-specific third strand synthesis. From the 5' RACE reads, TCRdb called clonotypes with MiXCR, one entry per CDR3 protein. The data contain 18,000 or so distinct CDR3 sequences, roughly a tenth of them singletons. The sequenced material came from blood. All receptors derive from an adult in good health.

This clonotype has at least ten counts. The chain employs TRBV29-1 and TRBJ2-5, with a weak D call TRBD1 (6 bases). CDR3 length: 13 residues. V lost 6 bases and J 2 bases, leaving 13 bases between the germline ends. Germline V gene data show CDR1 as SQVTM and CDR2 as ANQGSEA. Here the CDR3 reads CSVAGTIQETQYF. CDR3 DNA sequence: TGCAGCGTCGCCGGGACAATACAAGAGACCCAGTACTTC.

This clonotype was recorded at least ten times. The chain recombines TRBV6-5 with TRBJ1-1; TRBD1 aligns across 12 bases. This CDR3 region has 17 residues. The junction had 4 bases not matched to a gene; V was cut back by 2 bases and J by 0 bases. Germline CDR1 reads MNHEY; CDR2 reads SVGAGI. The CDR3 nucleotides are TGTGCCAGCAGTTACGGGACAGGGGGCGCGGTGAACACTGAAGCTTTCTTT. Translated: CASSYGTGGAVNTEAFF.

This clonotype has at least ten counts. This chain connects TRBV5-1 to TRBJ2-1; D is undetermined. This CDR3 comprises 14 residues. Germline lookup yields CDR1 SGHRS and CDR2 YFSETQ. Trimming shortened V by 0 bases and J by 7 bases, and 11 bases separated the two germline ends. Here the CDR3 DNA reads TGCGCCAGCAGCTTGGCCCCCGGCCCTAATGAGCAGTTCTTC. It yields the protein CASSLAPGPNEQFF.

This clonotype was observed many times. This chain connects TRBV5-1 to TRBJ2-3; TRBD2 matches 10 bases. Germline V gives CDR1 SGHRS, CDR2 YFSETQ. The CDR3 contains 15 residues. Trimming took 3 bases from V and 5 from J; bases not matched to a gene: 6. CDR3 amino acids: CASSSGVAGGDTQYF. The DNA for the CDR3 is TGCGCCAGCAGCTCCGGGGTAGCGGGGGGAGATACGCAGTATTTT.

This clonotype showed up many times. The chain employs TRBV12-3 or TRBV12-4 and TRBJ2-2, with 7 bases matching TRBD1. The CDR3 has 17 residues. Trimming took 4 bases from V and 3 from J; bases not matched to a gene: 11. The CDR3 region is CASSSPRQGQDTGELFF. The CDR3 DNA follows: TGTGCCAGCAGTTCCCCCCGACAGGGCCAGGACACCGGGGAGCTGTTTTTT.